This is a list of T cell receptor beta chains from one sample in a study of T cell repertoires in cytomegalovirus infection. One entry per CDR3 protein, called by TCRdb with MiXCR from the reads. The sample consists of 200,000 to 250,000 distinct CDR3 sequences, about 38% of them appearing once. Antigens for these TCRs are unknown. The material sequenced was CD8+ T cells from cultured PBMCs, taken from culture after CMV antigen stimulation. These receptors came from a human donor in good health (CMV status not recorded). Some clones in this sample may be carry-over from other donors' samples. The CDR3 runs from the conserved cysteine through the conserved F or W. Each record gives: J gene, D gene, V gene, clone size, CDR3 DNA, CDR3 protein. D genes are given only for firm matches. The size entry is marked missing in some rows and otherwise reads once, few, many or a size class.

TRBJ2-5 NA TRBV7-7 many TGTGCTAGCAGCTTGGGTCCGGAACTGGAGACCCAGTACTTC CASSLGPELETQYF
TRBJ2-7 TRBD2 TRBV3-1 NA TGTGCCAGCAGCCCTACATCAGGACTAGCGGGAAGCTACGAGCAGTACTTC CASSPTSGLAGSYEQYF
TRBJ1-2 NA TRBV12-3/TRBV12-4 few TGTGCCAGCACCACGGACACCTATGGCTACACCTTC CASTTDTYGYTF
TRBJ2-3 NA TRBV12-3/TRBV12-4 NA TGTGCCAGCAGTTTAGAGCCAAAAACAGATACGCAGTATTTT CASSLEPKTDTQYF
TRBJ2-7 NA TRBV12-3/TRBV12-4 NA TGTGCCAGCGGGGGAAGGCCTGTGTTGGCCTACGAGCAGTACTTC CASGGRPVLAYEQYF
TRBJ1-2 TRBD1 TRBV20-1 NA TGCAGTGCTAGAGGGACAGGGCACGGCTACACCTTC CSARGTGHGYTF
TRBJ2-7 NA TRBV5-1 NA TGCGCCAGCAGCTTGGTCCCAGGTCCGAGGCTAACGGGACAAGCAAGAGAGCAGTACTTC CASSLVPGPRLTGQAREQYF
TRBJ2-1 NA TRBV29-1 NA TGCAGCGCCCGCGGAGGACCAAGTATCCCCTACAATGAGCAGTTCTTC CSARGGPSIPYNEQFF
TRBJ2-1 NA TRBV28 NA TGTGCCAGCAGTCTGAGCCCGCGGGGTTACAATGAGCAGTTCTTC CASSLSPRGYNEQFF
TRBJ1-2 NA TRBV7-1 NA TGTGCCAGCAGCTCCTCCGGGCGGGACTATGGCTACACCTTC CASSSSGRDYGYTF
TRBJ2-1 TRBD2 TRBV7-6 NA TGTGCCAGCAGCTCCTACCGAGGACTAGCGGGAGTACAAGGGCAGTTCTTC CASSSYRGLAGVQGQFF
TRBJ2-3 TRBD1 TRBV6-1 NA TGTGCCAGCAGCTCCCGACAGGGAGCTAGCACAGATACGCAGTATTTT CASSSRQGASTDTQYF
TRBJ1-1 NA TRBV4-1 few TGCGCCAGCAGCCAAGACCGCACTGAAGCTTTCTTT CASSQDRTEAFF